This T cell receptor (beta chain) was recorded in a study of shared clonotypes between healthy human individuals. In the original analysis: Filtering differed, since immunoSEQ gave only junction sequences and no quality scores. TCRdb keeps only in-frame clones here, not all; method: immunoSEQ multiplex PCR. V, J and clone size are those of that table, while D and trimming were read from the DNA. Altogether roughly 2,000,000 clones are present, over 85% being singletons, with the ten largest covering less than 1.5%. Naive CD8 cells comprised CD45RO-negative, CCR7-positively selected cells, excluding terminally differentiated effector memory CD45RA+ cells. The ends were cut back, 0 bases at V and 4 bases at J, with 6 bases in the middle. Germline loops: CDR1 SGHTA, CDR2 FQGTGA. This CDR3 comprises 13 residues.

This receptor was obtained from a man aged 18 to 30 in good health. The sample taken for sequencing was naive CD8+ T cells sorted from blood. V gene TRBV7-3 combines with J gene TRBJ2-5; D not certain. The CDR3 DNA reads as TGTGCCAGCAGCTTAACAATCGTAGAGACCCAGTACTTC. As protein: CASSLTIVETQYF. The full variable domain, with the rest looked up from reference TRBV7-3 and TRBJ2-5, is GAGVSQTPSNKVTEKGKYVELRCDPISGHTALYWYRQSLGQGPEFLIYFQGTGAADDSGLPNDRFFAVRPEGSVSTLKIQRTERGDSAVYLCASSLTIVETQYFGPGTRLLVL.